This T cell receptor (beta chain) derives from a study of blood T cell repertoires in COVID-19. Study information: Whether acute or convalescent, the COVID-19 samples came from the United States, Italy and Spain. Sources were T cells, B-cell-depleted T cells, or PBMCs; the material itself was cDNA or gDNA.

Clones were read by immunoSEQ multiplex PCR, and TCRdb kept only the in-frame ones, dropping some. The sample has approximately 220,000 clones, roughly 80% seen once. Germline values: CDR1 SGHTA, CDR2 FQGTGA. This CDR3 contains 14 residues. Trimming removed 5 bases from V and 5 bases from J, with 13 bases in between. The receptor's source is a woman older than 75 with acute or convalescent COVID-19. Material: peripheral blood. The chain links TRBV7-3 to TRBJ2-1; a possible D gene is TRBD2 (5 bases). Here the CDR3 reads CASSRSGMNNEQFF. DNA for the CDR3: TGTGCCAGCAGCCGATCCGGGATGAACAATGAGCAGTTCTTC.